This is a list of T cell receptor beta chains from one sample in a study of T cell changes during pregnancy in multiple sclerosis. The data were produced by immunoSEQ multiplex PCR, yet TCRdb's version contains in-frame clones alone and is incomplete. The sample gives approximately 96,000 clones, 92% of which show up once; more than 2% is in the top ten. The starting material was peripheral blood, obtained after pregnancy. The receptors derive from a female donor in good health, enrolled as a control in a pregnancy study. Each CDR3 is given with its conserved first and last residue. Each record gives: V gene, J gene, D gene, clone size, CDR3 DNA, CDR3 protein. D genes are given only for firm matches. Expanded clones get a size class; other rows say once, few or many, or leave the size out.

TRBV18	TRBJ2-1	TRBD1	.	TGTGCCAGCTCACCAAGCCGGACCGGGACAGGGGGCATCAATGAGCAGTTCTTC	CASSPSRTGTGGINEQFF
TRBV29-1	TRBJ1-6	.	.	TGCAGCGTTTCCCAGGGCAATTCACCCCTCCACTTT	CSVSQGNSPLHF
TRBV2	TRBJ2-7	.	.	TGTGCCAGCAGTGGCCTACACGAGCAGTACTTC	CASSGLHEQYF
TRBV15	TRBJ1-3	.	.	TGTGCCACCAACTTTGACAGTAGCTCTGGAAACACCATATATTTT	CATNFDSSSGNTIYF
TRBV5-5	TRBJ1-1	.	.	TGTGCCAGCTACGGGGGGGGGAGGGCTGAAGCTTTCTTT	CASYGGGRAEAFF
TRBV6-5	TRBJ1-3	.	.	TGTGCCAGCAGTGAACAGGGAACCGGAAACACCATATATTTT	CASSEQGTGNTIYF
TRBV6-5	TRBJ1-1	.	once	TGTGCCAGCAGTTACGTGAGGACAGCCGAAGCTTTCTTT	CASSYVRTAEAFF
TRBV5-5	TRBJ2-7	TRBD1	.	TGTGCCAGCAGCTGGGGACAGCCAGAAGGTTCCTACGAGCAGTACTTC	CASSWGQPEGSYEQYF
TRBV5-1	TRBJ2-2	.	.	TGCGCCAGCAGCTTATACGGCACCGGGGAGCTGTTTTTT	CASSLYGTGELFF
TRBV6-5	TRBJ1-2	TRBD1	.	TGTGCCAGCAGTCCCCTACAGGGGGAGGACTATGGCTACACCTTC	CASSPLQGEDYGYTF
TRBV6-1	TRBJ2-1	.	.	TGTGCCAGCAGTGTGGCGGGCCGCGATGAGCAGTTCTTC	CASSVAGRDEQFF
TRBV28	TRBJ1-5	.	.	TGTGCCAGCAGTTTAAACAGAGTCAATCAGCCCCAGCATTTT	CASSLNRVNQPQHF
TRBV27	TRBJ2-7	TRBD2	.	TGTGCCAGCAGTTTAAGTTTAGCGGGAGGCTACGAGCAGTACTTC	CASSLSLAGGYEQYF
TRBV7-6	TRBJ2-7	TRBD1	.	TGTGCCAGCAGTGAGATGGGACAGGGGCCCTACGAGCAGTACTTC	CASSEMGQGPYEQYF
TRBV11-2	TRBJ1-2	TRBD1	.	TGTGCCAGCAGCTTGCAGGGACAGAGTTCTAACTATGGCTACACCTTC	CASSLQGQSSNYGYTF
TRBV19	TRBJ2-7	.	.	TGTGCCTCCACCCGGGACTTAAACTCCTACGAGCAGTACTTC	CASTRDLNSYEQYF
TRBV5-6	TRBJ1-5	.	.	TGTGCCAGCAGCCAGACAGGTTTTAATCAGCCCCAGCATTTT	CASSQTGFNQPQHF
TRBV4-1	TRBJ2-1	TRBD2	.	TGCGCCAGCAGCCGCGGGACTAGCGTCTACAATGAGCAGTTCTTC	CASSRGTSVYNEQFF
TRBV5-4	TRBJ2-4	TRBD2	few	TGTGCCAGCAGCTTCCGTCCCGGGACTAGGACAGAGCTAGCCAAAAACATTCAGTACTTC	CASSFRPGTRTELAKNIQYF
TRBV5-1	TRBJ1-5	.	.	TGCGCCAGCAGCTTGGACCCGGATCAGCCCCAGCATTTT	CASSLDPDQPQHF
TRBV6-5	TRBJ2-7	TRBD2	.	TGTGCCAGCAGTACTAGCGGGAGAAGGTTTGAGCAGTACTTC	CASSTSGRRFEQYF
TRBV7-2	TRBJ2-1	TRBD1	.	TGTGCCAGCAGCCCCGGGACAGGGTTTACTGAGCAGTTCTTC	CASSPGTGFTEQFF
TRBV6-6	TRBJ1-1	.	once	TGTGCCAGCGTCCGGGGGAGGTTATTAGGCACTGAAGCTTTCTTT	CASVRGRLLGTEAFF
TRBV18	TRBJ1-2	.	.	TGTGCCAGCTCACCCGGGTCCGACTTCTATGGCTACACCTTC	CASSPGSDFYGYTF
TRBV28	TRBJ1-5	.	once	TGTGCCAGCAGCGAGAGTCGGCCCCAGCATTTT	CASSESRPQHF
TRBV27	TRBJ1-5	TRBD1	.	TGTGCCAGCGGCGACAGGGCCGTTGTACAGCCCCAGCATTTT	CASGDRAVVQPQHF
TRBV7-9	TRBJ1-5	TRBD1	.	TGTGCCAGCAGCTTAGCGTCAGGGGGCAAGGGAAATCAGCCCCAGCATTTT	CASSLASGGKGNQPQHF
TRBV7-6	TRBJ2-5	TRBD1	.	TGTGCCAGCAGCTTAGCGTCGTGGACAGGGAAAGAGACCCAGTACTTC	CASSLASWTGKETQYF
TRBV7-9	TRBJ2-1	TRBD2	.	TGTGCCAGCTGGCCTAGCGGATACAATGAGCAGTTCTTC	CASWPSGYNEQFF
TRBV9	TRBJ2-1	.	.	TGTGCTAGCAGCGTAGTTCCAGGGGAGATGAAGTTCTTC	CASSVVPGEMKFF
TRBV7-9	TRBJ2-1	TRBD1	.	TGTGCCAGCAGCTTAGCACAGGGGTGGTACAATGAGCAGTTCTTC	CASSLAQGWYNEQFF
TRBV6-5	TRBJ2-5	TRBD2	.	TGTGCCAGCAGTTACCCAGGACTAGCGGGAGGGGCGACCCAGTACTTC	CASSYPGLAGGATQYF
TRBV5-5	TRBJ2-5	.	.	TGTGCCAGCAGGGGGCTTGGAGGGGAGACCCAGTACTTC	CASRGLGGETQYF
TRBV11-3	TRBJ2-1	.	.	TGTGCCAGCAGCTCCCCCTTTTCAGGGGCCAATGAGCAGTTCTTC	CASSSPFSGANEQFF
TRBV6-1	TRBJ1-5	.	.	TGTGCCAGCAGTGAAGCGACAGACAATCAGCCCCAGCATTTT	CASSEATDNQPQHF
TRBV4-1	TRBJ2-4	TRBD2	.	TGCGCCAGCAGCCAAGGAGGCCTAGCGGGGGCTCCTGCCAAAAACATTCAGTACTTC	CASSQGGLAGAPAKNIQYF
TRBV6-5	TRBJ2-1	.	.	TGTGCCAGCAGCCAATCCTACAATGAGCAGTTCTTC	CASSQSYNEQFF
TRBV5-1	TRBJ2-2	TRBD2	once	TGCGCCACCAGGACTAGCGATGCCGGGGAGCTGTTTTTT	CATRTSDAGELFF
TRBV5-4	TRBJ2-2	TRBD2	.	TGTGCCAGCAGCACGCGGGCTAGCGGGAGTTCCGGGGAGCTGTTTTTT	CASSTRASGSSGELFF
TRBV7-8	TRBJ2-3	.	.	TGTGCCAGCAGCTTAGGGACTAGCACAGATACGCAGTATTTT	CASSLGTSTDTQYF